A selection of T cell receptor beta chains follows, all from one sample in a study of T cells in Graves' hyperthyroidism and ophthalmopathy. TCRdb passed the multiplex PCR reads through MiXCR, listing each CDR3 protein once. The sample contains around 210,000 distinct CDR3 sequences, approximately 16% of which appear only once. The material sequenced was blood. Source of these receptors: a woman aged 50 to 60 with Graves' hyperthyroidism. CDR3s include the opening cysteine and the closing phenylalanine or tryptophan. Fields, in order: clone size, D gene, V gene, J gene, CDR3 length, CDR3 protein, CDR3 DNA. D genes are given only for firm matches. Size tells how often a clone was seen (once, few, many) or the class of an expanded clone, and some rows leave it out.

>many|TRBD2|TRBV27|TRBJ2-7|18
CASSLGTSGRPGSYEQYF
TGTGCCAGCAGTTTAGGGACTAGCGGGAGGCCGGGCTCCTACGAGCAGTACTTC
>many|NA|TRBV20-1|TRBJ2-7|13
CSASISQSYEQYF
TGCAGTGCTAGTATCAGCCAGTCCTACGAGCAGTACTTC
>once|NA|TRBV14|TRBJ1-1|13
CASSRDLNTEAFF
TGTGCCAGCAGCCGGGACTTAAACACTGAAGCTTTCTTT
>many|NA|TRBV7-9|TRBJ2-1|16
CASSRDSGLYRNEQFF
TGTGCCAGCAGCCGAGACAGTGGGCTTTATCGGAATGAGCAGTTCTTC
>many|TRBD2|TRBV7-2|TRBJ2-1|16
CASSFRVAGSNNEQFF
TGTGCCAGCAGCTTCCGAGTAGCGGGTAGTAACAATGAGCAGTTCTTC
>many|TRBD1|TRBV7-9|TRBJ2-3|15
CASSPGQGNTDTQYF
TGTGCCAGCAGCCCGGGACAGGGGAACACAGATACGCAGTATTTT
>many|TRBD1|TRBV29-1|TRBJ1-1|14
CSVARQGAGTEAFF
TGCAGCGTTGCCCGACAGGGGGCGGGCACTGAAGCTTTCTTT
>NA|NA|TRBV4-1|TRBJ2-3|12
CASSREGGTQYF
TGCGCCAGCAGCCGAGAAGGGGGAACGCAGTATTTT
>many|TRBD1|TRBV2|TRBJ2-7|17
CAKGQGLNYGIIRAQYF
TGTGCCAAGGGACAGGGGCTGAATTACGGTATTATCCGGGCGCAGTACTTC
>NA|NA|TRBV14|TRBJ1-4|16
CASSPEWFQGNEKLFF
TGTGCCAGCAGCCCAGAATGGTTCCAGGGGAATGAAAAACTGTTTTTT
>NA|NA|TRBV13|TRBJ2-3|16
CASSLRASASPDTQYF
TGTGCCAGCAGCTTAAGGGCCAGCGCATCCCCAGATACGCAGTATTTT
>NA|NA|TRBV20-1|TRBJ1-1|13
CSARGGMNTEAFF
TGCAGTGCTAGAGGGGGCATGAACACTGAAGCTTTCTTT
>many|TRBD2|TRBV29-1|TRBJ2-7|11
CSVGGGYEQYF
TGCAGCGTTGGCGGGGGATACGAGCAGTACTTC
>few|TRBD1|TRBV27|TRBJ2-7|13
CASSFKQGFEQYF
TGTGCCAGCAGCTTCAAACAGGGGTTCGAGCAGTACTTC
>many|TRBD1|TRBV28|TRBJ1-2|13
CASSNQGVYGYTF
TGTGCCAGCAGTAATCAGGGGGTGTATGGCTACACCTTC
>many|NA|TRBV3-1|TRBJ2-1|20
CASSQDYGGLDLSSYNEQFF
TGTGCCAGCAGCCAAGATTATGGCGGCCTTGATCTCAGCTCCTACAATGAGCAGTTCTTC
>many|TRBD1|TRBV9|TRBJ2-1|16
CASSVDPGGAVNEQFF
TGTGCCAGCAGCGTAGATCCAGGGGGCGCCGTCAATGAGCAGTTCTTC
>many|NA|TRBV6-5|TRBJ2-3|15
CASIYGRFSTDTQYF
TGTGCCAGCATTTACGGTCGCTTTAGCACAGATACGCAGTATTTT
>many|TRBD2|TRBV20-1|TRBJ2-5|17
CSARDRGSGRVQETQYF
TGCAGTGCTAGAGATAGAGGTAGCGGGAGGGTGCAAGAGACCCAGTACTTC
>many|TRBD1|TRBV7-9|TRBJ1-2|14
CASSWEDRGGGYTF
TGTGCCAGCAGCTGGGAAGACAGGGGTGGAGGCTACACCTTC
>NA|TRBD1|TRBV7-2|TRBJ2-1|14
CASTLGGQHNEQFF
TGTGCCAGCACCCTAGGGGGACAGCACAATGAGCAGTTCTTC
>NA|TRBD2|TRBV7-6|TRBJ2-1|16
CASSSGLAGGLNEQFF
TGTGCCAGCAGCTCGGGACTAGCGGGAGGGTTGAATGAGCAGTTCTTC
>many|TRBD1|TRBV7-9|TRBJ2-7|15
CASSHPGQASYEQYF
TGTGCCAGCAGTCACCCGGGACAGGCGTCCTACGAGCAGTACTTC